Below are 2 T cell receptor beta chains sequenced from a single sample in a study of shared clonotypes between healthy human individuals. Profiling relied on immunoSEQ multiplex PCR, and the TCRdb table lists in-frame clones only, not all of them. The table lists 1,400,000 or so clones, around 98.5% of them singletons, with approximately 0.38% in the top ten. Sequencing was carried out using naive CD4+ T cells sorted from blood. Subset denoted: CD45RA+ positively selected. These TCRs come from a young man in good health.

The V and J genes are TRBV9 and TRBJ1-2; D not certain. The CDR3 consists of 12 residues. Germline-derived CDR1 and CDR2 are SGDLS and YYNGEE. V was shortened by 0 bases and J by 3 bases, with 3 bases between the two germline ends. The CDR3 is CASSVADYGYTF. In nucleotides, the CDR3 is TGTGCCAGCAGCGTAGCAGACTATGGCTACACCTTC.

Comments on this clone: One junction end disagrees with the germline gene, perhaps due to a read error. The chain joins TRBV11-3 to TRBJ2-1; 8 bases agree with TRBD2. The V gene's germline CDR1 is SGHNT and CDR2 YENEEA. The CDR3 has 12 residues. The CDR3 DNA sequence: TGTGCCAGCAGCTTAGGGGCTAGCGGGTGTGTCTTC. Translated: CASSLGASGCVF.